This TCR beta chain was obtained from a study of monozygotic twins with cystic fibrosis. The V gene's germline CDR1 is LNHNV and CDR2 YYDKDF (reference sequence). V shed 1 base and J shed 7 bases, with 8 bases lying between them. There are 14 residues in the CDR3. Whole-study findings and limits: Monozygotic CF twins shared more identical nucleotide clonotypes than unrelated patients.

This table comes from immunoSEQ multiplex PCR, and its TCRdb copy is limited to in-frame clones, with some not included. The table lists fewer than 20,000 clones, around 96% of them singletons. On this clone itself: Its antigen is undetermined.

The clonotype originates from a girl aged 2 to 10 with cystic fibrosis. Sequenced input: blood. The chain combines TRBV15 with TRBJ1-6, with D uncertain. Here the CDR3 reads CATSRAAENSPLHF. The DNA of the CDR3 is TGTGCCACCAGCAGAGCCGCAGAAAATTCACCCCTCCACTTT.